The rows below give T cell receptor beta chains drawn from one sample of a study of blood T cell repertoires in COVID-19. The table came from immunoSEQ multiplex PCR; TCRdb's copy has only in-frame clones and leaves some out. The sample has 35,000 to 55,000 clones; around 83% are singletons. Sequencing was done on a sample of peripheral blood. The receptors come from a man in his sixties with active COVID-19. The CDR3 runs from the conserved cysteine through the conserved F or W. Each record gives: J gene, D gene, V gene, clone size, CDR3 protein, CDR3 DNA. The D gene is left open where the match is weak. Clone size is not always given. Where it is, it says once, few, many or a class for expanded clones.

j_gene: TRBJ2-5; d_gene: .; v_gene: TRBV28; abundance: .; CDR3aa: CASSFKLRGNSPTQYF; CDR3nt: TGTGCCAGCAGTTTTAAACTGAGGGGGAATTCCCCGACCCAGTACTTC
j_gene: TRBJ2-5; d_gene: TRBD2; v_gene: TRBV2; abundance: .; CDR3aa: CASQRRTSGTQETQYF; CDR3nt: TGTGCCAGCCAGAGGAGGACTAGCGGAACTCAAGAGACCCAGTACTTC
j_gene: TRBJ2-1; d_gene: TRBD1; v_gene: TRBV18; abundance: .; CDR3aa: CASSPLGQGSNEQFF; CDR3nt: TGTGCCAGCTCACCCCTGGGACAGGGAAGCAATGAGCAGTTCTTC
j_gene: TRBJ2-7; d_gene: .; v_gene: TRBV6-6; abundance: .; CDR3aa: CASRLGSGAYEQYF; CDR3nt: TGTGCCAGCAGACTCGGGAGTGGGGCCTACGAGCAGTACTTC
j_gene: TRBJ2-7; d_gene: TRBD2; v_gene: TRBV27; abundance: .; CDR3aa: CASSPEVLAGGSFSEQYF; CDR3nt: TGTGCCAGCAGCCCTGAAGTCCTAGCGGGAGGGTCGTTTAGCGAGCAGTACTTC
j_gene: TRBJ2-3; d_gene: TRBD2; v_gene: TRBV5-1; abundance: .; CDR3aa: CASSSGLAGLTPDTQYF; CDR3nt: TGCGCCAGCAGCTCGGGACTAGCGGGGCTCACCCCGGATACGCAGTATTTT
j_gene: TRBJ2-1; d_gene: .; v_gene: TRBV19; abundance: .; CDR3aa: CASSMGAGGATYNEQFF; CDR3nt: TGTGCCAGTAGTATGGGGGCAGGCGGAGCCACCTACAATGAGCAGTTCTTC
j_gene: TRBJ2-7; d_gene: .; v_gene: TRBV30; abundance: .; CDR3aa: CAWRALGVYEQYF; CDR3nt: TGTGCCTGGAGGGCACTGGGAGTATACGAGCAGTACTTC
j_gene: TRBJ1-2; d_gene: TRBD1; v_gene: TRBV5-6; abundance: once; CDR3aa: CASSFQQGSGYTF; CDR3nt: TGTGCCAGCAGCTTTCAACAGGGGAGTGGCTACACCTTC
j_gene: TRBJ1-1; d_gene: TRBD1; v_gene: TRBV18; abundance: .; CDR3aa: CASSPQAGTGLTEAFF; CDR3nt: TGTGCCAGCTCACCACAGGCCGGGACAGGGTTAACTGAAGCTTTCTTT
j_gene: TRBJ1-2; d_gene: .; v_gene: TRBV19; abundance: few; CDR3aa: CASSMGHRLPHYGYTF; CDR3nt: TGTGCCAGTAGTATGGGACACCGCCTCCCCCACTATGGCTACACCTTC
j_gene: TRBJ2-1; d_gene: .; v_gene: TRBV11-2; abundance: .; CDR3aa: CASSATTYNEQFF; CDR3nt: TGTGCCAGCAGCGCGACTACCTACAATGAGCAGTTCTTC
j_gene: TRBJ2-3; d_gene: TRBD2; v_gene: TRBV5-1; abundance: .; CDR3aa: CASTLAGEDTQYF; CDR3nt: TGCGCGAGCACGCTAGCGGGAGAAGATACGCAGTATTTT
j_gene: TRBJ1-1; d_gene: TRBD1; v_gene: TRBV10-3; abundance: once; CDR3aa: CAISESGTGMNTEAFF; CDR3nt: TGTGCCATCAGTGAGTCGGGGACAGGGATGAACACTGAAGCTTTCTTT
j_gene: TRBJ2-3; d_gene: TRBD1; v_gene: TRBV7-9; abundance: once; CDR3aa: CASSEAGQGLSDTQYF; CDR3nt: TGTGCCAGCAGCGAAGCGGGACAGGGGCTCTCAGATACGCAGTATTTT
j_gene: TRBJ2-2; d_gene: TRBD1; v_gene: TRBV9; abundance: .; CDR3aa: CASSAGDSGGELFF; CDR3nt: TGTGCCAGCAGCGCCGGGGACAGCGGCGGGGAGCTGTTTTTT
j_gene: TRBJ2-3; d_gene: TRBD2; v_gene: TRBV19; abundance: .; CDR3aa: CASSRTSGRSDTQYF; CDR3nt: TGTGCCAGTAGTCGGACTAGCGGGAGATCGGATACGCAGTATTTT
j_gene: TRBJ2-1; d_gene: TRBD2; v_gene: TRBV29-1; abundance: few; CDR3aa: CSGQSFRGSGVNSYNEQFF; CDR3nt: TGCAGCGGCCAATCCTTCCGCGGTAGCGGGGTGAACTCCTACAATGAGCAGTTCTTC
j_gene: TRBJ2-1; d_gene: .; v_gene: TRBV3-1/TRBV3-2; abundance: once; CDR3aa: CASSQKITGTPNNEQFF; CDR3nt: TGTGCCAGCAGCCAAAAAATTACCGGGACACCTAACAATGAGCAGTTCTTC
j_gene: TRBJ2-5; d_gene: TRBD1; v_gene: TRBV11-2; abundance: .; CDR3aa: CASSSDRGKQETQYF; CDR3nt: TGTGCCAGCAGCTCGGACAGGGGGAAACAAGAGACCCAGTACTTC
j_gene: TRBJ2-6; d_gene: .; v_gene: TRBV30; abundance: .; CDR3aa: CAWSVRGRYSGANVLTF; CDR3nt: TGTGCCTGGAGTGTTCGCGGCAGATACTCTGGGGCCAACGTCCTGACTTTC
j_gene: TRBJ1-5; d_gene: .; v_gene: TRBV4-1; abundance: .; CDR3aa: CASSQDGWPSNQPQHF; CDR3nt: TGCGCCAGCAGCCAAGATGGCTGGCCAAGCAATCAGCCCCAGCATTTT